This T cell receptor (beta chain) was recovered during a study of blood T cell repertoires in COVID-19. At the level of the study: PBMCs, B-cell-depleted T cells, or T cells provided the cDNA or gDNA that made up the material.

The sample holds one count of this clone. In Cohort 3, a recovered donor had either two negative PCRs, clearance, or symptom resolution. This CDR3 spans 14 amino acids. The V segment lost 5 bases and the J segment 6 bases; nucleotides outside the gene matches: 10. Germline CDR1 is SGHRS and CDR2 is YFSETQ. Per the original data handling: Nucleated cell counts were estimated from reference gene primer amplification. Clones were read by immunoSEQ multiplex PCR, and TCRdb kept only the in-frame ones, dropping some. That table is the source of V, J and clone size, and D and trimming were worked out from the DNA. The sample gives about 46,000 clones, around 86% of which show up once; approximately 3% is in the top ten.

The receptor was isolated from a woman aged 45-60 years who had recovered from COVID-19. The source material was PBMCs or T cells enriched from blood (not recorded which). The chain combines TRBV5-1 with TRBJ2-7, with 8 nucleotides matching TRBD2. CDR3 DNA: TGCGCCAGCAGTCATCCGGCGGGAGGCGGCGAGCAGTACTTC. This gives the protein CASSHPAGGGEQYF. Full variable domain (rest looked up from reference TRBV5-1 and TRBJ2-7): KAGVTQTPRYLIKTRGQQVTLSCSPISGHRSVSWYQQTPGQGLQFLFEYFSETQRNKGNFPGRFSGRQFSNSRSEMNVSTLELGDSALYLCASSHPAGGGEQYFGPGTRLTVT.